The present entry profiles one T cell receptor (beta chain) with its context. No antigen is known for it. The data originate from a study of T cell responses to AZD1222 COVID-19 vaccine. Overall study: Analyses pooled second doses at about 4 or about 12 weeks. General observations from the study: White British donors predominated, females outnumbered males, and clonal diversity was possibly underestimated. Baseline seropositivity occurred in only six AZD1222 recipients.

The table came from immunoSEQ multiplex PCR; TCRdb's copy has only in-frame clones and leaves some out. The sample has about 150,000 clones, less than 95% seen once; the top ten hold around 4.4%. V was trimmed by 6 bases and J by 2 bases, leaving 4 bases between them. CDR3 length equals 11 residues. Germline V CDR1 and CDR2: MDHEN, SYDVKM. This chain uses TRBV28 with TRBJ1-1; D gene unclear. This TCR was recovered from an adult in good health. The material sequenced was peripheral blood, taken on day 0 of AZD1222 vaccination. CDR3 protein: CASRLNTEAFF. CDR3 bases: TGTGCCAGCAGGCTCAACACTGAAGCTTTCTTT. The whole variable domain, remainder taken from reference TRBV28 and TRBJ1-1, is DVKVTQSSRYLVKRTGEKVFLECVQDMDHENMFWYRQDPGLGLRLIYFSYDVKMKEKGDIPEGYSVSREKKERFSLILESASTNQTSMYLCASRLNTEAFFGQGTRLTVV.